A selection of T cell receptor beta chains follows, all from one sample in a study of blood T cells in healthy people across ages. TCRdb used MiXCR to reprocess the 5' RACE reads, holding one entry per CDR3 protein. The data show 550,000 to 600,000 distinct CDR3 sequences, about 45% seen once. The source material was blood. These receptors were taken from an older man in good health. The CDR3 runs from the conserved cysteine through the conserved F or W. The D gene is left open where the match is weak. The size of a clone is reported for some rows only, either as once, few or many, or as a class for expanded clones.

>-|TRBV20-1|-|TRBJ2-1
CSAFPVNSYNEQFF
TGCAGTGCTTTCCCGGTCAACTCCTACAATGAGCAGTTCTTC
>-|TRBV20-1|TRBD1|TRBJ1-1
CSARQGQGQGSTEAFF
TGCAGTGCTAGACAGGGACAGGGGCAAGGTTCCACTGAAGCTTTCTTT
>-|TRBV25-1|-|TRBJ2-3
CASSGNTRGIDTQYF
TGTGCCAGCAGTGGCAACACTAGGGGGATAGATACGCAGTATTTT
>-|TRBV29-1|-|TRBJ2-5
CSPLRVGQETQYF
TGCAGCCCCCTACGGGTGGGCCAAGAGACCCAGTACTTC
>once|TRBV28|-|TRBJ2-1
CASGPHDEQFF
TGTGCTTCGGGACCCCACGATGAGCAGTTCTTC
>-|TRBV7-6|TRBD1|TRBJ2-1
CASSARTGKNEQFF
TGTGCCAGCAGCGCCAGGACAGGGAAGAATGAGCAGTTCTTC
>many|TRBV10-3|-|TRBJ2-1
CAISGGGGAYNEQFF
TGTGCCATCAGTGGAGGGGGGGGGGCTTACAATGAGCAGTTCTTC
>-|TRBV6-6|-|TRBJ2-7
CASNLERGAEQYF
TGTGCCAGCAACCTCGAACGGGGGGCCGAGCAGTACTTC
>few|TRBV6-5|TRBD2|TRBJ2-5
CASSRGLAGLQETQYF
TGTGCCAGCAGTCGAGGACTAGCGGGCCTCCAAGAGACCCAGTACTTC
>-|TRBV2|-|TRBJ2-4
CASSEDPYKNIQYF
TGTGCCAGCAGTGAAGACCCATACAAAAACATTCAGTACTTC
>-|TRBV9|-|TRBJ1-6
CASSVVGEDSPLHF
TGTGCCAGCAGCGTAGTAGGCGAAGATTCACCCCTCCACTTT
>few|TRBV7-9|TRBD2|TRBJ2-7
CASGPGLSLYEQYF
TGTGCCAGCGGCCCGGGACTATCTCTCTACGAGCAGTACTTC
>-|TRBV9|TRBD1|TRBJ2-2
CASSVVPTGATGELFF
TGTGCCAGCAGCGTAGTACCGACAGGGGCCACCGGGGAGCTGTTTTTT
>-|TRBV29-1|-|TRBJ2-5
CSVDTLRETQYF
TGCAGCGTGGACACCCTTAGGGAGACCCAGTACTTC
>-|TRBV20-1|-|TRBJ2-7
CSALERGYEQYF
TGCAGTGCTCTGGAGAGGGGGTACGAGCAGTACTTC
>-|TRBV5-1|TRBD2|TRBJ2-1
CASAPRGTSGNEQFF
TGCGCCAGCGCCCCCCGGGGGACTAGCGGAAATGAGCAGTTCTTC
>-|TRBV4-3|TRBD2|TRBJ2-7
CASSQVYSRESYEQYF
TGCGCCAGCAGCCAAGTTTATTCGCGGGAGTCCTACGAGCAGTACTTC
>-|TRBV5-5|-|TRBJ1-5
CASSFGSSNQPQHF
TGTGCCAGCAGCTTCGGGTCGAGCAATCAGCCCCAGCATTTT
>-|TRBV12-3/TRBV12-4|TRBD1|TRBJ1-2
CASSVGQGVGGYTF
TGTGCCAGCAGTGTAGGACAGGGCGTCGGTGGCTACACCTTC